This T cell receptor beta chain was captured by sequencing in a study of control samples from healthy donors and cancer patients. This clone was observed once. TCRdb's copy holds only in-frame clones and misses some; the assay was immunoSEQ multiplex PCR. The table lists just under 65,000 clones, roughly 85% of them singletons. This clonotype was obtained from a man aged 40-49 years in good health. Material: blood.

In DNA, the CDR3 is TGCAGCGCCCAGCCCTCCGGGACGGGAGCCAAAAACATTCAGTACTTC. This translates into CSAQPSGTGAKNIQYF. The chain couples TRBV29-1 to TRBJ2-4; possibly TRBD1 or TRBD2 for D (5 bases each). Germline values: CDR1 SQVTM, CDR2 ANQGSEA. The CDR3 consists of 16 residues. V was cut by 7 bases and J by 0 bases, with 19 bases left in between.